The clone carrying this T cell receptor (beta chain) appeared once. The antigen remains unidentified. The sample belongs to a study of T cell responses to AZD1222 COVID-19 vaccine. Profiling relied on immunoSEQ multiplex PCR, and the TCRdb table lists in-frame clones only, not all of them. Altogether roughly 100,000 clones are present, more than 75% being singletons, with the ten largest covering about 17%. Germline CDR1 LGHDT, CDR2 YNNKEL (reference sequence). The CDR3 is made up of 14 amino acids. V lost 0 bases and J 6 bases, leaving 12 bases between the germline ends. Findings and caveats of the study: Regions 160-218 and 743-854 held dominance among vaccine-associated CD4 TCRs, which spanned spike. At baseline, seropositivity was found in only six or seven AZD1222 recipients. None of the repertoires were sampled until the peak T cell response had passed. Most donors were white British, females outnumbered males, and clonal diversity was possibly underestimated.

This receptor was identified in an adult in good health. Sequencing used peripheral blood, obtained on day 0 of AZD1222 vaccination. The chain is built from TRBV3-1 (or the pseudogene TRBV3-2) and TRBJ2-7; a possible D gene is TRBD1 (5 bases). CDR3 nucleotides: TGTGCCAGCAGCCAAGAAGGGGAATCGAGCGAGCAGTACTTC. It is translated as CASSQEGESSEQYF.